The 19 T cell receptor beta chains below were found in one sample sequenced in a study of blood T cell repertoires in COVID-19. Only in-frame clones appear in the TCRdb table, and some are missing; sequencing was by immunoSEQ multiplex PCR. The data contain more than 200,000 clones, roughly 88% of them singletons. Sample: peripheral blood. The source is a man aged 80 or over with acute or convalescent COVID-19.

This sequence joins TRBV3-1 (or the pseudogene TRBV3-2) and TRBJ2-1, with D possibly being TRBD2 (6 bases). From germline, CDR1 is LGHDT and CDR2 YNNKEL (reference sequence). This CDR3 is 15 amino acids long. V gave up 5 bases and J gave up 5 bases, with 16 bases separating them. Here the CDR3 DNA reads TGTGCCAGCAGCACACGCCCTAGCGCCGACAATGAGCAGTTCTTC. It yields the protein CASSTRPSADNEQFF.

This clone appeared a single time. J is TRBJ2-2 and V is TRBV19, with no clear D. This CDR3 has 15 amino acids. The germline V gene has CDR1 LNHDA and CDR2 SQIVND (reference sequence). Trimming took 5 bases from V and 3 from J, leaving 13 bases between them. The CDR3 DNA follows: TGTGCCAGTAGTCCGACATCAGCATACACCGGGGAGCTGTTTTTT. Translating gives CASSPTSAYTGELFF.

The CDR3 DNA follows: TGTGCCATCAGTGAGGGACAGATCTACGAGCAGTACTTC. Protein product: CAISEGQIYEQYF. The rearrangement uses TRBV10-3 and TRBJ2-7; weak D call: TRBD1 (6 bases). The CDR3 covers 13 residues. Germline lookup yields CDR1 ENHRY and CDR2 SYGVKD. The ends were cut back, 2 bases at V and 3 bases at J, with 8 bases in the middle.

The chain employs TRBV19 and TRBJ1-5; D gene unclear. Germline V gives CDR1 LNHDA, CDR2 SQIVND (reference sequence). The germline V and J ends were trimmed by 5 bases and 0 bases, with 8 bases remaining between them. This CDR3 region has 14 residues. The CDR3 region is CASSYTSSNQPQHF. The CDR3 nucleotides are TGTGCCAGTAGTTATACTAGTAGCAATCAGCCCCAGCATTTT.

V usage is TRBV21-1 and J usage is TRBJ2-4; the table calls TRBD2, which could not be checked here. TRBV21-1 is assigned pseudogene status. This CDR3 contains 20 residues. CDR3 region: CASSKGASGGAFLAKNIQYF. CDR3 nucleotide sequence: TGTGCCAGCAGCAAAGGGGCTAGCGGGGGGGCCTTCCTAGCCAAAAACATTCAGTACTTC.

This clone was seen a few times. This chain connects TRBV25-1 to TRBJ1-1; possible D gene TRBD1, 5 bases. There are 14 residues in the CDR3. CDR1 and CDR2 (germline): MGHDK, SYGVNS. The germline V and J ends were trimmed by 4 bases and 1 base, with 10 bases remaining between them. The DNA of the CDR3 is TGTGCCAGCAGTGTGTTAGGGGAGAACACTGAAGCTTTCTTT. Residues: CASSVLGENTEAFF. The whole variable domain, filled in from reference TRBV25-1 and TRBJ1-1, reads EADIYQTPRYLVIGTGKKITLECSQTMGHDKMYWYQQDPGMELHLIHYSYGVNSTEKGDLSSESTVSRIRTEHFPLTLESARPSHTSQYLCASSVLGENTEAFFGQGTRLTVV.

V is TRBV18 and J is TRBJ1-1; possibly TRBD1 for D (5 bases). V was trimmed by 3 bases and J by 4 bases, leaving 15 bases between them. Germline CDR1 is KGHSH and CDR2 is LQKENI. This CDR3 region has 15 residues. DNA of the CDR3: TGTGCCAGCTCACCCGAATCCCAGGGACTCACTGAAGCTTTCTTT. As protein: CASSPESQGLTEAFF.

This CDR3 is CASSYSGGGNSPLHF. As DNA, the CDR3 is TGTGCCAGCAGTTACTCCGGGGGTGGGAATTCACCCCTCCACTTT. The chain links TRBV6-6 to TRBJ1-6, with TRBD1 as a possible D gene (5 bases). The CDR3 is 15 residues long. V was pared by 0 bases and J by 7 bases, with 10 bases between. The germline gives CDR1 MNHNY, CDR2 SVGAGI (reference sequence).

The V call is TRBV9, the J call TRBJ2-1; D might be TRBD2 (6 bases). Trimming stripped 1 base from V and 7 bases from J, with 12 bases between. CDR3 length equals 14 residues. Germline V lookup: CDR1 SGDLS, CDR2 YYNGEE. Here the CDR3 reads CASSVKGLSNEQFF. DNA of the CDR3: TGTGCCAGCAGCGTAAAAGGACTATCGAATGAGCAGTTCTTC.

This rearrangement joins TRBV18 to TRBJ2-7, with D possibly TRBD2 on 6 matching bases. V was clipped by 1 base and J by 2 bases, with 9 bases between them. The V gene's germline CDR1 is KGHSH and CDR2 LQKENI. CDR3 length: 14 residues. The CDR3 sequence: CASSPQGEAYEQYF. The CDR3 DNA reads as TGTGCCAGCTCACCACAAGGGGAGGCCTACGAGCAGTACTTC.

In DNA form, the CDR3 reads TGTGCCAGCAATGTGTTCCCCGGGACAGGGGTAAATGAGCAGTTCTTC. Amino acid sequence: CASNVFPGTGVNEQFF. J is TRBJ2-1 and V is TRBV27, with 10 bases that match TRBD1. V was pared by 7 bases and J by 7 bases, with 13 bases of the junction left unmatched. In germline, CDR1 is MNHEY, CDR2 SMNVEV (reference sequence). The CDR3 consists of 16 residues.

The V gene is TRBV20-1, the J gene TRBJ1-3; no firm D call. Germline V CDR1 and CDR2: DFQATT, SNEGSKA (reference sequence). This CDR3 has 11 residues. V was clipped by 6 bases and J by 8 bases, with 11 bases between them. The CDR3 region is CSAPRGDTIYF. As DNA, the CDR3 is TGCAGTGCACCCCGGGGAGACACCATATATTTT.

CDR3 nucleotides: TGTGCCAGCAGCGTGACAGAGCCTAGCAATCAGCCCCAGCATTTT. The encoded protein is CASSVTEPSNQPQHF. This sequence joins TRBV5-5 and TRBJ1-5, with TRBD1 as a possible D gene (5 bases). The germline V and J ends were trimmed by 4 bases and 0 bases, with 11 bases remaining between them. Germline CDR1 SGHKS, CDR2 YYEKEE (reference sequence). The CDR3 is 15 residues long. The entire variable domain, with the rest obtained from reference TRBV5-5 and TRBJ1-5, is as follows: DAGVTQSPTHLIKTRGQQVTLRCSPISGHKSVSWYQQVLGQGPQFIFQYYEKEERGRGNFPDRFSARQFPNYSSELNVNALLLGDSALYLCASSVTEPSNQPQHFGDGTRLSIL.

The chain couples TRBV6-1 to TRBJ1-4; D perhaps matches TRBD1 (6 bases). Germline values: CDR1 MNHNS, CDR2 SASEGT. The CDR3 extends over 18 amino acids. V was pared by 0 bases and J by 1 base, with 15 bases between. CDR3 bases: TGTGCCAGCAGTGAAGCAGGGTGGAGGGGGGGAACTAATGAAAAACTGTTTTTT. As protein: CASSEAGWRGGTNEKLFF.

This chain links TRBV6-6 with TRBJ1-3; no clear D gene. Trimming shortened V by 6 bases and J by 0 bases, and 9 bases separated the two germline ends. The CDR3 spans 14 residues. Germline V lookup: CDR1 MNHNY, CDR2 SVGAGI (reference sequence). For the CDR3, the DNA is TGTGCCAGCAGCCACAGAAGCTCTGGAAACACCATATATTTT. Its translation is CASSHRSSGNTIYF.

CDR3 sequence reads: CASSRRMGEAKNIQYF. In nucleotides, the CDR3 is TGTGCCAGCAGCCGCAGGATGGGTGAAGCCAAAAACATTCAGTACTTC. The chain recombines TRBV3-1 (or the pseudogene TRBV3-2) with TRBJ2-4; D is uncertain. CDR1 is LGHDT, CDR2 YNNKEL, per germline (reference sequence). V was pared by 4 bases and J by 0 bases, with 13 bases between. CDR3 length: 16 residues.

This clone was recorded a few times. The rearrangement links TRBV18 to TRBJ1-4; D is undetermined. V lost 4 bases, J lost 3 bases, and 6 bases lay in between. The CDR3 runs to 13 residues. CDR1 is KGHSH, CDR2 LQKENI, per germline. For the CDR3, the DNA is TGTGCCAGCTCACAATATGCTAATGAAAAACTGTTTTTT. This sequence encodes CASSQYANEKLFF.

This chain uses TRBV3-1 (or the pseudogene TRBV3-2) with TRBJ2-1, with a possible D match to TRBD1 (6 bases). Per germline, CDR1 LGHDT and CDR2 YNNKEL (reference sequence). The CDR3 consists of 17 residues. V shed 1 base and J shed 4 bases, with 17 bases lying between them. The CDR3 bases are TGTGCCAGCAGCCAAGGCGTAGGGACAAAGAGATACAATGAGCAGTTCTTC. Its protein product is CASSQGVGTKRYNEQFF.

The rearrangement joins TRBV3-1 (or the pseudogene TRBV3-2) to TRBJ1-5, with D hard to call. This CDR3 comprises 16 residues. Trimming pared 6 bases from V and 2 bases from J, leaving 17 bases between. Germline-derived CDR1 and CDR2 are LGHDT and YNNKEL (reference sequence). This chain's CDR3 is CASSSGSGMGNQPQHF. In DNA, the CDR3 is TGTGCCAGCAGTTCTGGCTCGGGGATGGGCAATCAGCCCCAGCATTTT.